The next 20 T cell receptor beta chains were all read from a single sample in a study of T cells in women clearing cervical HPV infection. Some clones are missing from TCRdb's copy, which holds only in-frame ones; the method was immunoSEQ multiplex PCR. Its clone listing holds roughly 13,000 clones. Specimen: blood buffy coat. The origin of the receptors is a woman between 18 and 70 years old with a cervical HPV16 infection that either progressed to CIN3+ or cleared (not recorded which).

Points on this clone: The missing CDR3 end, 3 residues past where the read stops, is filled in from the germline J gene. The chain combines TRBV11-2 with TRBJ1-5, with D perhaps TRBD1 (5 bases). Per germline, CDR1 SGHAT and CDR2 FQNNGV. This CDR3 is built from 13 residues. The ends were cut back, 1 base at V and 7 bases at J, with 8 bases in the middle. CDR3 DNA (partial): TGTGCCAGCAGCTTAGGTGGGGGGCAGCCC. It yields the protein CASSLGGGQP. The whole CDR3 region reads CASSLGGGQPQHF.

This clone is deemed medium-sized (0.01 to 0.1%) by its frequency. The read falls 3 residues short of the CDR3 end, and the missing part is taken from the germline J gene. The chain recombines TRBV6-2 or TRBV6-3 with TRBJ2-5; D may be TRBD1 (6 bases). Germline CDR1 reads MNHEY; CDR2 reads SVGEGT. The CDR3 length is 15 residues. Trimming removed 2 bases at V and 7 bases at J, with 17 bases between. CDR3 DNA (partial): TGTGCCAGCAGTTACGTCAGGGGCGTAGGGGGGACC. Translated, it gives CASSYVRGVGGT. The whole CDR3 sequence reads CASSYVRGVGGTQYF.

In regard to this clone: Sequencing ends 3 residues short of the CDR3 end; the germline J gene provides the rest. The chain recombines TRBV5-1 with TRBJ2-5, with TRBD1 matching over 9 bases. The trim removed 5 bases at V and 4 bases at J, leaving 3 bases unmatched. The CDR3 contains 13 residues. CDR1 and CDR2 from the germline V gene are SGHRS and YFSETQ. CDR3 bases read: TGCGCCAGCAGGCGGGACAGGGTAGAGACC. Amino acids: CASRRDRVET. The CDR3, in full, reads CASRRDRVETQYF.

To note about this clone: With the read ending 3 residues before the CDR3 end, the germline J gene is used to fill in that end. The V gene is TRBV12-3 or TRBV12-4, the J gene TRBJ1-2; D perhaps matches TRBD1 (5 bases). The CDR3 loop spans 14 amino acids. CDR3 sequence: CASSLRPGFGGYTF. The covered CDR3 bases are TGTGCCAGCAGTTTAAGGCCAGGGTTTGGAGGC.

A word on this clone: The read comes to an end 3 residues before the CDR3 does, leaving the germline J gene to fill in the end. This chain joins TRBV7-2 and TRBJ2-3; TRBD1 matches 7 bases. The germline gives CDR1 SGHTA, CDR2 FQGNSA. The CDR3 is made up of 15 amino acids. Trimming removed 4 bases from V and 2 bases from J; junction bases left unmatched: 6. CDR3 DNA (partial): TGTGCCAGCAGCTCTCGGACAGGAACCACAGATACG. As protein: CASSSRTGTTDT. The whole CDR3 is CASSSRTGTTDTQYF.

Notes on this clone: Coverage ceases 3 residues before the CDR3 finishes, and the germline J gene fills in the end. The chain has TRBV7-9 and TRBJ2-2; D not certain. Trimming took 0 bases from V and 4 from J, leaving 6 bases between them. The CDR3 consists of 14 residues. Germline V gene lookup returns CDR1 SEHNR and CDR2 FQNEAQ (reference sequence). CDR3 DNA (partial): TGTGCCAGCAGCTTAGCCCCCTCCACCGGGGAG. Translation: CASSLAPSTGE. The entire CDR3 reads CASSLAPSTGELFF.

This clone is identified as medium-sized from frequency. The CDR3 extends 3 residues past the end of the read, so its final part is completed from the germline J gene. The genes are TRBV6-1 and TRBJ2-5, with TRBD1 matching 11 bases. The CDR3 runs 15 residues. Per germline, CDR1 MNHNS and CDR2 SASEGT. Trimming removed 2 bases from V and 4 bases from J; junction bases left unmatched: 3. Partial CDR3 DNA: TGTGCCAGCAGTGAATGGGACAGGGGGAGAGAGACC. Protein: CASSEWDRGRET. The full-length CDR3 reads as CASSEWDRGRETQYF.

The CDR3 DNA, read in part, is TGCGCCAGCAGCTTGGTTACTAGCACAGATACG. Its protein is CASSLVTSTDT. The CDR3 in its entirety is CASSLVTSTDTQYF. The V and J genes are TRBV5-1 and TRBJ2-3, with D unclear. The read stops 3 residues short of the end of the CDR3; the missing end is completed from the germline J gene. Looked up from germline, CDR1 is SGHRS and CDR2 is YFSETQ. Trimming removed 0 bases at V and 0 bases at J, with 5 bases between. The CDR3 extends over 14 amino acids. The full variable domain, in which reference TRBV5-1 and TRBJ2-3 provide the parts outside the CDR3, is KAGVTQTPRYLIKTRGQQVTLSCSPISGHRSVSWYQQTPGQGLQFLFEYFSETQRNKGNFPGRFSGRQFSNSRSEMNVSTLELGDSALYLCASSLVTSTDTQYFGPGTRLTVL.

About this clone: The read terminates 3 residues ahead of where the CDR3 ends, so the germline J gene completes it. The V gene is TRBV5-1, the J gene TRBJ1-2, with D maybe TRBD1 (6 bases). This CDR3 contains 15 residues. Trimming took 2 bases from V and 4 from J, leaving 15 bases between them. Germline V gene lookup returns CDR1 SGHRS and CDR2 YFSETQ. The CDR3 spells CASSFLDSPFYGYTF. The part of the CDR3 DNA that was read is TGCGCCAGCAGCTTTCTGGACAGCCCTTTCTATGGC.

For this clone: The CDR3 is cut off 3 residues early in the read; its end comes from the germline J gene. V usage is TRBV23-1 and J usage is TRBJ2-2, with 10 bases aligning to TRBD1. TRBV23-1 is an ORF; its function is uncertain. Trimming took 6 bases from V and 4 from J; bases not matched to a gene: 8. The CDR3 loop spans 16 amino acids. CDR3 sequence reads: CASRQTGGRCTGELFF. CDR3 bases read: TGCGCCAGCAGACAGACAGGGGGCCGATGCACCGGGGAG.

Worth noting for this clone: Sequencing ends 3 residues short of the CDR3 end; the germline J gene provides the rest. The genes are TRBV6-1 and TRBJ2-3; TRBD2 aligns across 9 bases. The CDR3 totals 15 residues. In germline, CDR1 is MNHNS, CDR2 SASEGT. J was trimmed by 0 bases and V by 3 bases; bases with no gene match: 1. The chain's CDR3 is CASSERGGSTDTQYF. The sequenced CDR3 bases are TGTGCCAGCAGTGAGCGGGGGGGTAGCACAGATACG.

As regards this clone: Sequencing ends 3 residues short of the CDR3 end; the germline J gene provides the rest. This chain uses TRBV10-1 with TRBJ1-6; 10 nucleotides align to TRBD1. This CDR3 region has 13 residues. V shed 9 bases and J 7 bases; nucleotides not matched to a gene: 3. Germline V gives CDR1 WNHNN, CDR2 SYGVQD (reference sequence). The sequenced part of the CDR3 DNA is TGCGCCAGGAAGGGACAGGGGAATTCACCC. Protein sequence: CARKGQGNSP. The CDR3 reads in full as CARKGQGNSPLHF.

Concerning this clone: The read terminates 3 residues before the CDR3 end, so the remaining end is supplied by the germline J gene. The chain employs TRBV30 and TRBJ2-2; D remains ambiguous. Germline CDR1 and CDR2: GTSNPN and SVGIG (reference sequence). V lost 1 base and J lost 2, with 5 bases in between. The CDR3 is 13 residues long. CDR3 DNA, as far as it was read: TGTGCCTGGAGTGCGACTAACACCGGGGAG. As protein: CAWSATNTGE. The complete CDR3 protein is CAWSATNTGELFF. The full variable domain, in which reference TRBV30 and TRBJ2-2 provide the parts outside the CDR3, is SQTIHQWPATLVQPVGSPLSLECTVEGTSNPNLYWYRQAAGRGLQLLFYSVGIGQISSEVPQNLSASRPQDRQFILSSKKLLLSDSGFYLCAWSATNTGELFFGEGSRLTVL.

As concerns this clone: The CDR3 end is not reached by the read, which stops 3 residues before it; the germline J gene fills it in. The V and J genes are TRBV29-1 and TRBJ2-3; TRBD2 aligns across 7 bases. The germline gives CDR1 SQVTM, CDR2 ANQGSEA. V gave up 4 bases and J gave up 6 bases; unmatched junction bases: 10. This CDR3 spans 14 amino acids. The CDR3 loop reads CSVGTGGGFDTQYF. CDR3 DNA (partial): TGCAGCGTTGGGACTGGCGGGGGATTCGATACG.

Details on this clone: The read falls 3 residues short of the CDR3 end, and the missing part is taken from the germline J gene. V gene TRBV5-4 combines with J gene TRBJ2-5; no definite D call. Germline CDR1 and CDR2: SGHNT and YYREEE (reference sequence). The CDR3 sequence is 12 residues long. V lost 0 bases and J lost 5, with 5 bases in between. The CDR3 bases that were read are TGTGCCAGCAGCTTGGCTAGTGAGACC. Translating gives CASSLASET. The complete CDR3 protein is CASSLASETQYF.

Concerning this clone itself: The read ends 3 residues shy of where the CDR3 ends; the end is completed using the germline J gene. The genes are TRBV6-4 and TRBJ2-1, with D possibly TRBD1 on 6 matching bases. Germline CDR1 and CDR2: MRHNA and SNTAGT. The V and J ends lost 10 bases and 4 bases respectively, with 17 bases between them. This CDR3 contains 14 residues. CDR3 bases read: TGTGCCACCCTAAGGGGGATGGGGTACAATGAG. This codes for CATLRGMGYNE. The whole CDR3 protein reads CATLRGMGYNEQFF.

Regarding this clone: The CDR3 end lies 3 residues beyond the end of the read and is filled in from the germline J gene. This rearrangement joins TRBV15 to TRBJ2-5, with D possibly TRBD2 on 7 matching bases. The CDR3 is 16 residues long. Trimming took 4 bases from V and 1 from J, leaving 16 bases between them. From germline, CDR1 is LNHNV and CDR2 YYDKDF (reference sequence). CDR3 in amino acids: CATSNYPGGLQETQYF. The sequenced CDR3 bases are TGTGCCACCAGCAACTACCCCGGGGGGCTCCAAGAGACC.

Partial CDR3 DNA: TGTGCCAGCAGCTTAACAGATCTCTATGGC. Translation: CASSLTDLYG. The whole CDR3 sequence reads CASSLTDLYGYTF. The chain has TRBV13 and TRBJ1-2; D call uncertain. The sequence runs out 3 residues before the end of the CDR3; the remainder is reconstructed from the germline J gene. CDR1 and CDR2 from the germline V gene are PRHDT and FYEKMQ (reference sequence). CDR3 size: 13 residues. V was clipped by 2 bases and J by 4 bases, with 8 bases between them.

This clone is classed as medium-sized (0.01 to 0.1%) by frequency. The read stops 3 residues short of the end of the CDR3; the missing end is completed from the germline J gene. The rearrangement links TRBV9 to TRBJ1-2; 8 bases align to TRBD1. CDR3 length equals 13 residues. Germline CDR1 reads SGDLS; CDR2 reads YYNGEE. The CDR3 spells CASSVPGGGDYTF. The part of the CDR3 DNA that was read is TGTGCCAGCAGCGTCCCAGGGGGCGGTGAC.

On this clone: The read terminates 3 residues before the CDR3 end, so the remaining end is supplied by the germline J gene. The rearrangement joins TRBV7-2 to TRBJ2-3; the match to TRBD1 covers 7 bases. J gave up 2 bases and V 8 bases, and 7 bases lay outside the gene matches. Germline assignment: CDR1 SGHTA and CDR2 FQGNSA. The CDR3 extends over 14 amino acids. The sequenced part of the CDR3 DNA is TGTGCCAGCCTAAAGGGACAGATCACAGATACG. Its translation: CASLKGQITDT. The full CDR3 reads CASLKGQITDTQYF.